This T cell receptor beta chain was captured in a study of blood T cell repertoires in COVID-19. Study details: Samples taken during acute and convalescent COVID-19 were collected in the United States, Italy and Spain. T cells, B-cell-depleted T cells, or PBMCs provided the cDNA or gDNA that served as material.

In the original processing: Cell counts per sample came from amplifying reference gene primers. Assay: immunoSEQ multiplex PCR; the TCRdb copy retains only in-frame clones and omits some. V, J and clone size derive from that table, while D and trimming were established from the DNA sequence. The data contain about 90,000 clones, about 85% of them singletons. This clone has just one count. This sequence was found in a woman aged 70 to 79 with active or convalescent COVID-19. The sample consisted of peripheral blood.

The CDR3 sequence is CASLGGGNTEAFF. The CDR3 nucleotides read TGTGCCAGCCTGGGGGGGGGCAACACTGAAGCTTTCTTT. V gene TRBV19 combines with J gene TRBJ1-1, with D perhaps matching TRBD1 (6 bases). Trimming removed 9 bases at V and 2 bases at J, with 13 bases between. CDR3 length: 13 residues. Per the germline V gene, CDR1 is LNHDA and CDR2 is SQIVND (reference sequence). The entire variable domain, with the rest obtained from reference TRBV19 and TRBJ1-1, is as follows: DGGITQSPKYLFRKEGQNVTLSCEQNLNHDAMYWYRQDPGQGLRLIYYSQIVNDFQKGDIAEGYSVSREKKESFPLTVTSAQKNPTAFYLCASLGGGNTEAFFGQGTRLTVV.